This T cell receptor (beta chain) comes out of a study of PD-1 blockade in classical Hodgkin lymphoma. Documented time point: cycle 4 day 1 (C4D1), after more than five weeks of nivolumab. Exposure to brentuximab vedotin varied, and each patient had relapsed following autologous stem cell transplantation. Assay: immunoSEQ multiplex PCR; the TCRdb copy retains only in-frame clones and omits some. This table holds tens of thousands of clones, approximately 80% found once. Per the germline V gene, CDR1 is GTSNPN and CDR2 is SVGIG (reference sequence). V lost 1 base and J 4 bases, leaving 8 bases between the germline ends. The CDR3 is made up of 12 amino acids.

The source material was peripheral blood mononuclear cells (PBMCs), sampled before the fourth cycle of nivolumab. The receptor's source is a human donor with classical Hodgkin lymphoma. The chain links TRBV30 to TRBJ2-7; D is unresolved. CDR3 amino acids: CAWSGVGYEQYF. The CDR3 DNA sequence: TGTGCCTGGAGTGGGGTGGGGTACGAGCAGTACTTC.